Following are 20 T cell receptor beta chains from one sample sequenced in a study of cytomegalovirus exposure and HLA in healthy donors. This PCR relied on a set of 60 Vbeta primers and 13 Jbeta primers. Data came from immunoSEQ multiplex PCR; TCRdb stores just in-frame clones and leaves some out. This repertoire shows 100,000 to 150,000 clones, roughly 70% found once; its top ten account for around 6.6%. The sequenced sample consisted of PBMCs. These receptors were collected from a man aged 35-49 years in good health and CMV-seropositive.

The chain links TRBV5-1 to TRBJ2-3, with 9 bases fitting TRBD1. The CDR3 is made up of 15 amino acids. Germline V lookup: CDR1 SGHRS, CDR2 YFSETQ. With V trimmed by 4 bases and J by 3 bases, 6 bases remained unmatched. The CDR3 here is CASSMGQGGTDTQYF. As DNA, the CDR3 is TGCGCCAGCAGCATGGGACAGGGTGGAACAGATACGCAGTATTTT.

The V gene is TRBV6-1, the J gene TRBJ1-1; D unclear. The V gene lost 6 bases and the J gene lost 3 bases, with 5 bases spanning the gap. Germline-derived CDR1 and CDR2 are MNHNS and SASEGT. This CDR3 contains 11 residues. The CDR3 DNA reads TGTGCCAGCAGCCTCGACACTGAAGCTTTCTTT. The encoded protein is CASSLDTEAFF.

This rearrangement joins TRBV11-3 to TRBJ2-2, with D perhaps TRBD2 (7 bases). From germline, CDR1 is SGHNT and CDR2 YENEEA. The CDR3 extends over 14 amino acids. V lost 5 bases, J lost 4 bases, and 11 bases lay in between. Written as DNA, the CDR3 is TGTGCCAGCAGCCCCCGGGGGGCCACCGGGGAGCTGTTTTTT. Protein sequence: CASSPRGATGELFF.

The chain is built from TRBV6-5 and TRBJ1-6; D may be TRBD1 (5 bases). CDR1 is MNHEY, CDR2 SVGAGI, per germline. This CDR3 has 13 amino acids. Trimming stripped 6 bases from V and 7 bases from J, with 10 bases between. Written as DNA, the CDR3 is TGTGCCAGCAGAGAGACAGCCAATTCACCCCTCCACTTT. Translating it yields CASRETANSPLHF.

This clone was found once. This chain uses TRBV7-9 with TRBJ2-7, with a tentative D call TRBD1 (6 bases). The CDR3 covers 14 residues. V was pared by 0 bases and J by 0 bases, with 6 bases between. CDR1 and CDR2 (germline): SEHNR, FQNEAQ (reference sequence). CDR3 sequence: CASSLAGGSYEQYF. The DNA of the CDR3 is TGTGCCAGCAGCTTAGCAGGGGGCTCCTACGAGCAGTACTTC.

This sequence joins TRBV5-1 and TRBJ2-5; no clear D. CDR1 is SGHRS, CDR2 YFSETQ, per germline. Between the trimmed V and J ends, which lost 1 base and 2 bases, there was a span of 6 bases. This CDR3 has 13 amino acids. DNA of the CDR3: TGCGCCAGCAGCTTGAACGGGCAAGAGACCCAGTACTTC. Amino acids: CASSLNGQETQYF.

The chain recombines TRBV4-1 with TRBJ2-2; weak D call: TRBD1 (6 bases). V lost 2 bases to trimming and J lost 0 bases, with 13 bases between them. Per germline, CDR1 MGHRA and CDR2 YSYEKL. The length of the CDR3 is 17 residues. The CDR3 reads CASSQTITGPNTGELFF. Written as DNA, the CDR3 is TGCGCCAGCAGCCAAACCATTACAGGGCCGAACACCGGGGAGCTGTTTTTT.

The chain recombines TRBV10-3 with TRBJ1-1; the D is unclear. Germline V gene lookup returns CDR1 ENHRY and CDR2 SYGVKD. This CDR3 region has 14 residues. V was pared by 2 bases and J by 2 bases, with 9 bases between. Written as DNA, the CDR3 is TGTGCCATCAGTGAGGGGCAGGTAAACACTGAAGCTTTCTTT. Its protein product is CAISEGQVNTEAFF.

Remarks on this clone: This sample includes further DNA sequences coding for the same CDR3. V and J are TRBV6-5 and TRBJ1-5; no firm D call. Germline V CDR1 and CDR2: MNHEY, SVGAGI. The ends were cut back, 4 bases at V and 0 bases at J, with 7 bases in the middle. CDR3 size: 14 residues. For the CDR3, the DNA is TGTGCCAGCAGTTCCCAGAATAGCAATCAGCCCCAGCATTTT. This sequence encodes CASSSQNSNQPQHF.

The rearrangement uses TRBV25-1 and TRBJ2-3; 8 nucleotides line up with TRBD1. Germline loops: CDR1 MGHDK, CDR2 SYGVNS. V lost 4 bases, J lost 3 bases, and 3 bases stayed unmatched. The CDR3 loop spans 14 amino acids. The CDR3 DNA sequence: TGTGCCAGCAGTGGACAGGGGAAGACAGATACGCAGTATTTT. It encodes CASSGQGKTDTQYF.

Comments on this clone: A read error may account for a junction end that differs from germline. V usage is TRBV7-7 and J usage is TRBJ2-2; D is unclear. The CDR3 contains 12 residues. Germline lookup yields CDR1 SSHAT and CDR2 FNYEAQ (reference sequence). The CDR3 protein is CASSPFTGELFF. The DNA of the CDR3 is TGTGCTAGCAGCCCCTTCACCGGGGAGCTGTTTTTT.

Note on this clone: A junction boundary mismatches the germline segment, possibly from a read error. Written as DNA, the CDR3 is TGTTCCAGCAGCCCGCAGGGTGACTATGGCTACACCTTC. This gives the protein CSSSPQGDYGYTF. This sequence joins TRBV7-9 and TRBJ1-2; a possible D gene is TRBD1 (5 bases). Germline CDR1 and CDR2: SEHNR and FQNEAQ (reference sequence). The CDR3 runs to 13 residues.

V and J are TRBV11-2 and TRBJ2-5; maybe TRBD1 (6 bases). The length of the CDR3 is 16 residues. Germline CDR1 reads SGHAT; CDR2 reads FQNNGV. Trimming cost V 3 bases and J 0 bases, with 14 bases left between them. CDR3 loop: CASSFWANRDQETQYF. The CDR3, as DNA: TGTGCCAGCAGCTTTTGGGCTAACAGGGACCAAGAGACCCAGTACTTC.

The rearrangement uses TRBV5-6 and TRBJ2-1, with 7 bases aligning to TRBD1. The CDR3 is made up of 13 amino acids. V shed 5 bases and J 3 bases; nucleotides not matched to a gene: 2. The germline V gene has CDR1 SGHDT and CDR2 YYEEEE. This CDR3 reads CASRRTGYNEQFF. As DNA, the CDR3 is TGTGCCAGCAGGCGGACAGGCTACAATGAGCAGTTCTTC.

The rearrangement links TRBV18 to TRBJ2-1, with a possible D match to TRBD1 (6 bases). Germline V CDR1 and CDR2: KGHSH, LQKENI. Trimming left V 2 bases short and J 0 bases short, with 23 bases between. The CDR3 has 20 amino acids. The CDR3 region has the DNA TGTGCCAGCTCACCAACCCCGGGTAGAGGCAGGGGAAGCTCCTACAATGAGCAGTTCTTC. Translating gives CASSPTPGRGRGSSYNEQFF.

This clone appeared once. J is TRBJ1-1 and V is TRBV2; D gene unclear. The CDR3 has 15 amino acids. Trimming cost V 7 bases and J 4 bases, with 19 bases left between them. The V gene's germline CDR1 is SNHLY and CDR2 FYNNEI. The CDR3 DNA follows: TGTGCCAGCACCAAACCCTCCCAGGCGTCCACTGAAGCTTTCTTT. Translating it yields CASTKPSQASTEAFF.

The chain carries TRBV11-2 and TRBJ1-1; tentative D call: TRBD1 (5 bases). The CDR3 loop spans 16 amino acids. CDR1 and CDR2 from the germline V gene are SGHAT and FQNNGV. V gave up 5 bases and J gave up 5 bases, with 21 bases separating them. This CDR3 is CASSPTYRTRGTEAFF. CDR3 nucleotides: TGTGCCAGCAGCCCGACCTACAGGACGCGGGGGACTGAAGCTTTCTTT.

The rearrangement uses TRBV7-9 and TRBJ2-5; D is unresolved. The germline gives CDR1 SEHNR, CDR2 FQNEAQ (reference sequence). This CDR3 comprises 13 residues. V lost 5 bases to trimming and J lost 5 bases, with 12 bases between them. CDR3 sequence: CASSPGWSETQYF. In DNA, the CDR3 is TGTGCCAGCAGCCCGGGTTGGTCTGAGACCCAGTACTTC.

The chain employs TRBV14 and TRBJ1-1, with D possibly TRBD1 on 5 matching bases. The CDR3 runs 15 residues. The germline V gene has CDR1 SGHDN and CDR2 FVKESK. V lost 3 bases and J lost 2, with 13 bases in between. The CDR3: CASSHLRGGNTEAFF. The CDR3 nucleotides are TGTGCCAGCAGCCACCTTCGGGGGGGTAACACTGAAGCTTTCTTT.

This clone showed up just once. The V gene is TRBV30, the J gene TRBJ1-6; D may be TRBD1 (6 bases). The germline V and J ends were trimmed by 5 bases and 7 bases, with 12 bases remaining between them. The CDR3 consists of 13 residues. CDR1 and CDR2 (germline): GTSNPN, SVGIG (reference sequence). This CDR3 is CAWGAGANSPLHF. The CDR3 bases are TGTGCCTGGGGGGCAGGGGCAAATTCACCCCTCCACTTT.